The 30 T cell receptor beta chains below come from one sample, sequenced in a study of blood T cells in healthy people across ages. Through a sample-barcoded 5' primer and a J-beta primer mix, a second PCR was run for about 6 to 12 cycles. Via MiXCR, TCRdb re-called the 5' RACE reads, giving one row per CDR3 protein. The profile shows roughly 1,500,000 distinct CDR3 sequences, roughly 45% of them singletons. The sequenced material came from blood. The receptor set was obtained from a young woman in good health.

The V and J genes are TRBV20-1 and TRBJ2-1; D gene ambiguous. Trimming removed 4 bases from V and 3 bases from J, with 10 bases in between. Germline CDR1 DFQATT, CDR2 SNEGSKA (reference sequence). The CDR3 is made up of 13 amino acids. CDR3: CSATETSYNEQFF. The CDR3 bases are TGCAGTGCTACAGAGACCAGCTACAATGAGCAGTTCTTC.

This clonotype was seen a few times. The chain combines TRBV2 with TRBJ2-3, with 10 bases that match TRBD2. Germline loops: CDR1 SNHLY, CDR2 FYNNEI. The CDR3 is 14 residues long. The V segment lost 3 bases and the J segment 7 bases; nucleotides outside the gene matches: 4. CDR3 DNA sequence: TGTGCCAGCAGTGACACTAGCGGGGCCTATACGCAGTATTTT. As protein: CASSDTSGAYTQYF.

This rearrangement joins TRBV20-1 to TRBJ1-1, with D unclear. V lost 3 bases, J lost 0 bases, and 11 bases lay in between. The CDR3 loop spans 14 amino acids. Germline CDR1 and CDR2: DFQATT and SNEGSKA (reference sequence). CDR3 sequence: CSASLLQMNTEAFF. The CDR3 nucleotides read TGCAGTGCTAGTTTGTTACAGATGAACACTGAAGCTTTCTTT.

This clonotype has only one observation. V and J are TRBV7-2 and TRBJ2-7; perhaps TRBD2 as D (6 bases). This CDR3 is 13 amino acids long. Trimming stripped 5 bases from V and 4 bases from J, with 12 bases between. Germline values: CDR1 SGHTA, CDR2 FQGNSA. The DNA for the CDR3 is TGTGCCAGCAGCCCACGGACTATTTACGAGCAGTACTTC. Protein: CASSPRTIYEQYF. Full variable domain (outside the CDR3, taken from reference TRBV7-2 and TRBJ2-7): GAGVSQSPSNKVTEKGKDVELRCDPISGHTALYWYRQSLGQGLEFLIYFQGNSAPDKSGLPSDRFSAERTGGSVSTLTIQRTQQEDSAVYLCASSPRTIYEQYFGPGTRLTVT.

The rearrangement links TRBV21-1 to TRBJ2-7; the tabulated D call, TRBD1, remains unverified against the DNA. TRBV21-1 represents a pseudogene. This CDR3 region has 15 residues. CDR3 protein: CASTFGGDTTSDQYF. The CDR3 nucleotides are TGTGCCAGCACTTTCGGGGGGGACACAACCTCCGACCAGTACTTC.

The genes are TRBV7-9 and TRBJ1-2; D perhaps matches TRBD1 (5 bases). V lost 5 bases, J lost 4 bases, and 17 bases lay in between. The CDR3 runs 15 residues. The germline gives CDR1 SEHNR, CDR2 FQNEAQ (reference sequence). The CDR3 sequence is CASSPGAGYSYGYTF. In nucleotides, the CDR3 is TGTGCCAGCAGCCCTGGGGCAGGATACTCCTATGGCTACACCTTC.

The J gene is TRBJ2-1, the V gene TRBV6-2 or TRBV6-3; 7 nucleotides align to TRBD2. The trim removed 6 bases at V and 7 bases at J, leaving 12 bases unmatched. Germline CDR1 MNHEY, CDR2 SVGEGT. The CDR3 contains 15 residues. In DNA form, the CDR3 reads TGTGCCAGCAGCCCTCCTGGCGGGGGACGAAATGAGCAGTTCTTC. This translates into CASSPPGGGRNEQFF.

The chain recombines TRBV3-1 with TRBJ1-1; TRBD1 aligns across 9 bases. Looked up from germline, CDR1 is LGHDT and CDR2 is YNNKEL (reference sequence). J gave up 1 base and V 4 bases, and 7 bases lay outside the gene matches. The CDR3 is made up of 16 amino acids. Here the CDR3 reads CASSPGTGTRNTEAFF. The DNA for the CDR3 is TGTGCCAGCAGCCCGGGGACAGGGACAAGGAACACTGAAGCTTTCTTT.

The table lists this clonotype with a few counts. The chain has TRBV7-2 and TRBJ2-1, with D possibly matching TRBD2 (7 bases). The J call may be faulty, since TRBJ2-7 better matches the DNA end. The germline V gene has CDR1 SGHTA and CDR2 FQGNSA. The CDR3 consists of 18 residues. The CDR3 is CASSLGRVRGPSYNEQYF. Written as DNA, the CDR3 is TGTGCCAGCAGCTTAGGACGAGTGCGGGGGCCCTCCTACAATGAGCAGTACTTC.

V is TRBV5-1 and J is TRBJ2-3; the D is unclear. In germline, CDR1 is SGHRS, CDR2 YFSETQ. The CDR3 runs 14 residues. Trimming took off 3 bases at V and 1 base at J, with 9 bases between the two ends. Written as DNA, the CDR3 is TGCGCCAGCAGCTCAGCGTCAGGCACAGATACGCAGTATTTT. This encodes CASSSASGTDTQYF.

The chain links TRBV4-1 to TRBJ2-1; the match to TRBD2 covers 7 bases. The DNA end is more similar to TRBJ2-7, so the J call may be wrong. Germline-derived CDR1 and CDR2 are MGHRA and YSYEKL. The CDR3 spans 16 residues. CDR3 DNA: TGCGCCAGCAGCCGAGGGACTACCCCTACCTACAATGAGCAGTACTTC. This translates into CASSRGTTPTYNEQYF.

This clonotype showed up just a few times. J is TRBJ2-1 and V is TRBV27; D is perhaps TRBD2 (6 bases). The CDR3 runs to 18 residues. With 0 bases removed from V and 4 bases from J, the gap between germline ends came to 19 bases. Germline V gene sequence: CDR1 MNHEY, CDR2 SMNVEV (reference sequence). In DNA form, the CDR3 reads TGTGCCAGCAGTTTATCCCCCGGTGTAGTAGCGGCGTACAATGAGCAGTTCTTC. This gives the protein CASSLSPGVVAAYNEQFF.

This clonotype was picked up a small number of times. This chain links TRBV5-1 with TRBJ2-3; TRBD2 matches 9 bases. V was clipped by 6 bases and J by 0 bases; unmatched bases: 14. CDR1 is SGHRS, CDR2 YFSETQ, per germline. The CDR3 loop spans 18 amino acids. The CDR3 nucleotides are TGCGCCAGCACCAATACGGCTAGCGGGGCGTCTAGCACAGATACGCAGTATTTT. This codes for CASTNTASGASSTDTQYF.

CDR3 DNA: TGTGCCAGCTCTTCGCCCTCGTCGGGTTATTCTGGAAACACCATATATTTT. Encoded protein: CASSSPSSGYSGNTIYF. The genes are TRBV12-3 or TRBV12-4 and TRBJ1-3; D not certain. Trimming pared 8 bases from V and 1 base from J, leaving 21 bases between. The CDR3 totals 17 residues.

This clonotype appeared once. This sequence joins TRBV4-1 and TRBJ2-1; no clear D. The CDR3 spans 14 residues. In germline, CDR1 is MGHRA, CDR2 YSYEKL. Trimming stripped 3 bases from V and 10 bases from J, with 16 bases between. CDR3 protein: CASSHLWVVGEQFF. CDR3 coding DNA: TGCGCCAGCAGCCATCTTTGGGTTGTGGGCGAGCAGTTCTTC.

CDR3 sequence reads: CAWSLAGGSGTQYF. In DNA, the CDR3 is TGTGCCTGGAGTCTAGCGGGAGGGTCTGGTACGCAGTATTTT. This chain uses TRBV30 with TRBJ2-3; TRBD2 matches at 12 bases. This CDR3 is 14 amino acids long. The J segment lost 8 bases and the V segment lost 2 bases, leaving 5 bases of the junction unmatched. Germline CDR1 and CDR2: GTSNPN and SVGIG (reference sequence).

In its sample, this clonotype was seen a few times. The chain recombines TRBV9 with TRBJ2-5, with 10 nucleotides matching TRBD2. V lost 0 bases to trimming and J lost 4 bases; unmatched junction nucleotides: 3. This CDR3 contains 15 residues. Germline values: CDR1 SGDLS, CDR2 YYNGEE. The CDR3 nucleotides are TGTGCCAGCAGCGTAGAAGCGGGGGGGCTAGAGACCCAGTACTTC. Translating it yields CASSVEAGGLETQYF.

This sequence joins TRBV6-1 and TRBJ2-1, with 9 bases matching TRBD2. Looked up from germline, CDR1 is MNHNS and CDR2 is SASEGT. The CDR3 consists of 14 residues. V lost 4 bases, J lost 6 bases, and 4 bases stayed unmatched. The CDR3 loop reads CASSVASGVNEQFF. DNA of the CDR3: TGTGCCAGCAGTGTCGCTAGCGGGGTCAATGAGCAGTTCTTC.

The CDR3 nucleotides read TGTGCCAGCAGCCGGACAGGGGAGCTGGGCTACGAGCAGTACTTC. Protein product: CASSRTGELGYEQYF. This chain joins TRBV7-2 and TRBJ2-7; TRBD1 aligns across 9 bases. Germline CDR1 is SGHTA and CDR2 is FQGNSA. Trimming took 5 bases from V and 3 from J; bases not matched to a gene: 8. CDR3 size: 15 residues.

The chain combines TRBV11-2 with TRBJ2-2; 8 bases are shared with TRBD2. Germline V gene lookup returns CDR1 SGHAT and CDR2 FQNNGV. The CDR3 extends over 16 amino acids. With V trimmed by 1 base and J by 2 bases, 3 bases remained unmatched. The CDR3 DNA follows: TGTGCCAGCAGCTTAGTTCGGGAGGGAAACACCGGGGAGCTGTTTTTT. Translated, it gives CASSLVREGNTGELFF.

This clonotype was seen more than once but under ten times. The chain couples TRBV7-2 to TRBJ2-2; D is possibly TRBD1 or TRBD2 (5 bases each). This CDR3 has 17 amino acids. Germline V gene sequence: CDR1 SGHTA, CDR2 FQGNSA. The germline V and J ends were trimmed by 5 bases and 7 bases, with 23 bases remaining between them. DNA of the CDR3: TGTGCCAGCAGCCGGACCGGGGCCCTCGCCCTTCACGGGGAGCTGTTTTTT. It encodes CASSRTGALALHGELFF.

This chain links TRBV3-1 with TRBJ1-4, with 9 bases lining up with TRBD1. Losses at the gene ends were 1 base for V and 3 bases for J; bases not matched to a gene: 3. The CDR3 extends over 16 amino acids. The germline V gene has CDR1 LGHDT and CDR2 YNNKEL (reference sequence). The CDR3 DNA is TGTGCCAGCAGCCAAGTCGGGACAGGGTCTAATGAAAAACTGTTTTTT. This codes for CASSQVGTGSNEKLFF.

This clonotype was found a few times. The chain is built from TRBV24-1 and TRBJ2-1; D gene ambiguous. This CDR3 has 13 residues. V dropped 0 bases and J dropped 5 bases, with 4 bases sitting between them. CDR1 and CDR2 from the germline V gene are KGHDR and SFDVKD. The CDR3 sequence is CATSDLGDNEQFF. The CDR3 region has the DNA TGTGCCACCAGTGATTTGGGGGACAATGAGCAGTTCTTC.

A few counts support this clonotype. The chain combines TRBV20-1 with TRBJ1-1, with D uncertain. The CDR3 is 11 residues long. Per the germline V gene, CDR1 is DFQATT and CDR2 is SNEGSKA (reference sequence). This CDR3 reads CSGTGNTEAFF. The CDR3, as DNA: TGCAGCGGTACTGGTAACACTGAAGCTTTCTTT.

The chain is built from TRBV20-1 and TRBJ2-7, with 7 bases matching TRBD2. The CDR3 has 14 amino acids. Germline V gene sequence: CDR1 DFQATT, CDR2 SNEGSKA (reference sequence). With 0 bases clipped from V and 6 bases from J, the junction kept 8 bases outside the gene matches. The CDR3 coding sequence is TGCAGTGCTAGAGATCTAGCGGTAGACGGCGAGCAGTACTTC. It is translated as CSARDLAVDGEQYF.

This clonotype came up a few times. The V call is TRBV7-9, the J call TRBJ2-1; D unclear. The CDR3 is 15 amino acids. V was cut by 5 bases and J by 3 bases, with 14 bases left in between. Germline V CDR1 and CDR2: SEHNR, FQNEAQ (reference sequence). This CDR3 is CASSPTGRSYNEQFF. The CDR3 DNA reads TGTGCCAGCAGCCCCACTGGACGAAGCTACAATGAGCAGTTCTTC.

This clonotype was counted ten times or more. This chain links TRBV2 with TRBJ2-5, with D unclear. This CDR3 is 11 amino acids long. Germline V lookup: CDR1 SNHLY, CDR2 FYNNEI. V lost 3 bases and J 6 bases, leaving 5 bases between the germline ends. DNA for the CDR3: TGTGCCAGCAGTGATCTTAAGACCCAGTACTTC. Translating it yields CASSDLKTQYF.

This clonotype was seen a few times. The chain combines TRBV21-1 with TRBJ2-7; TRBD2 is taken as the D call from the table, unchecked against the DNA. TRBV21-1 is a pseudogene segment. The CDR3 runs 13 residues. This CDR3 reads CASSRGRLDEQYF. In DNA, the CDR3 is TGTGCCAGCAGCAGGGGCCGTCTAGACGAGCAGTACTTC.

The gene calls are TRBV12-3 or TRBV12-4 and TRBJ1-4, with D maybe TRBD1 (5 bases). Trimming stripped 1 base from V and 0 bases from J, with 15 bases between. This CDR3 region has 18 residues. In DNA form, the CDR3 reads TGTGCCAGCAGTTTAGGGAGGGGAGGCGGAACAACTAATGAAAAACTGTTTTTT. Translation: CASSLGRGGGTTNEKLFF.

V usage is TRBV6-9 and J usage is TRBJ2-5; tentatively, D is TRBD1 (6 bases). Trimming took 0 bases from V and 2 from J, leaving 10 bases between them. CDR1 MNHGY and CDR2 SVAAGI come from the germline V gene. The CDR3 totals 15 residues. The DNA of the CDR3 is TGTGCCAGCAGTTATTCAAGGGACATTCAAGAGACCCAGTACTTC. Translation: CASSYSRDIQETQYF.